This TCR beta chain was captured by sequencing in a study of circulating CD8 cells and anti-PD-1 response in melanoma. Looking at the study overall: Nivolumab was given intravenously at 3 mg/kg every 2 weeks. Anti-PD-1 was first-line therapy for about 55% of the 13 patients. Study-level findings and limits: At M1, fewer than 8% of TRB clonotypes appeared in multiple subsets.

Germline assignment: CDR1 MGHRA and CDR2 YSYEKL. This CDR3 region has 16 residues. J was trimmed by 8 bases and V by 0 bases; bases with no gene match: 8. Four subsets defined by PD-1 and/or TIGIT were sorted from live CD3+CD8+TCRalphabeta+ cells. The QIAseq Immune Repertoire TCR panel built the libraries from about 14 ng of total RNA. Each CDR3 protein gets one entry after TCRdb re-called the reads with MiXCR. The data contain some 1,200 distinct CDR3 sequences, about 6.3% of them singletons. Relative to its sample, this clonotype is large. The antigen remains unidentified. The receptor's source is a human donor with melanoma. The chain carries TRBV4-1 and TRBJ2-1; 9 nucleotides agree with TRBD2. The material sequenced was CD8+ T cells from PBMCs, taken at baseline or after one month of anti-PD-1 therapy (not recorded which). The CDR3 loop is CASSQDPSGALDEQFF. The CDR3 DNA is TGCGCCAGCAGCCAAGACCCTAGCGGGGCCCTTGATGAGCAGTTCTTC.